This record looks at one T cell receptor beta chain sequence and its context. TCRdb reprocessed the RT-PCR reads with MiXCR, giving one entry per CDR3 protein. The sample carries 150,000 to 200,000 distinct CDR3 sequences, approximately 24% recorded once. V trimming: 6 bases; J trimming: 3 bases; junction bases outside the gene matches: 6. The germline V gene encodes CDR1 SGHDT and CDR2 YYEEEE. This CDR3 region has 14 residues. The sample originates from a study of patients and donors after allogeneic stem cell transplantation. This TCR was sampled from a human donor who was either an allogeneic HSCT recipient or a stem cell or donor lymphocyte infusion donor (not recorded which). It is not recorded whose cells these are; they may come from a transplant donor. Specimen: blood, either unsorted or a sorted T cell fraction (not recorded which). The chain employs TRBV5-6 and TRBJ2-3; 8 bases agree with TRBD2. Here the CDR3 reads CASIRAGVTDTQYF. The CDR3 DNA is TGTGCCAGCATTAGAGCGGGGGTGACAGATACGCAGTATTTT.